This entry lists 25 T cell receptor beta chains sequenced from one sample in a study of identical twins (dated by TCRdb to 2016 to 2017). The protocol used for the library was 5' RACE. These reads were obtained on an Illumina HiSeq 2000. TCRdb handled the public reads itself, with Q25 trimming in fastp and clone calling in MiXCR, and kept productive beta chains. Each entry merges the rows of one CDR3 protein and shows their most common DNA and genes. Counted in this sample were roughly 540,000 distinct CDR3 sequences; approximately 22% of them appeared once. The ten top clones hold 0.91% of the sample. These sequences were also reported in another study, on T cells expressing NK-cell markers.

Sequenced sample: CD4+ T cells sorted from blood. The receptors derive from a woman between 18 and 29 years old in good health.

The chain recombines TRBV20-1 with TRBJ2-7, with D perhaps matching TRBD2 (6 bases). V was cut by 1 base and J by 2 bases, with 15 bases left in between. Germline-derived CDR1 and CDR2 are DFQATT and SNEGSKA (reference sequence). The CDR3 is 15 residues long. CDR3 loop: CSARGRGTHTYEQYF. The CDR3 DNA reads TGCAGTGCTAGAGGCCGCGGGACGCACACCTACGAGCAGTACTTC.

CDR3 residues: CASSPTSFLETQYF. CDR3 nucleotides: TGTGCCAGCAGTCCTACTAGTTTCCTAGAGACCCAGTACTTC. V is TRBV12-3 or TRBV12-4 and J is TRBJ2-5; possibly TRBD2 for D (5 bases). The ends were cut back, 5 bases at V and 4 bases at J, with 14 bases in the middle. The length of the CDR3 is 14 residues.

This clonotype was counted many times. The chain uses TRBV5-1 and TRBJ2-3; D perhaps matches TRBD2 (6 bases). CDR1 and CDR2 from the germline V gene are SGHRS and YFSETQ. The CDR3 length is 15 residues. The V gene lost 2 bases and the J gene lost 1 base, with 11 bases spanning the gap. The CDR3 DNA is TGCGCCAGCAGCTTTTCCGGGACTCGCACAGATACGCAGTATTTT. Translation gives CASSFSGTRTDTQYF. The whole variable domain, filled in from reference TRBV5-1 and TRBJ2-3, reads KAGVTQTPRYLIKTRGQQVTLSCSPISGHRSVSWYQQTPGQGLQFLFEYFSETQRNKGNFPGRFSGRQFSNSRSEMNVSTLELGDSALYLCASSFSGTRTDTQYFGPGTRLTVL.

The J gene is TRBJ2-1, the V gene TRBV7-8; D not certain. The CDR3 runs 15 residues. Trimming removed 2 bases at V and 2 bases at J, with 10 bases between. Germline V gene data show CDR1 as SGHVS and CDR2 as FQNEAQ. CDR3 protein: CASSLRIPAYNEQFF. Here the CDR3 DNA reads TGTGCCAGCAGCTTACGTATTCCGGCCTACAATGAGCAGTTCTTC.

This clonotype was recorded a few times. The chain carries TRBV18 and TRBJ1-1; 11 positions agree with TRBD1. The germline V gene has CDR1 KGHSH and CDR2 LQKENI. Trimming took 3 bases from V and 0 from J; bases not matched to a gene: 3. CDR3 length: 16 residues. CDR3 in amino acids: CASSPWTGGMNTEAFF. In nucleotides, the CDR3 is TGTGCCAGCTCACCGTGGACAGGGGGCATGAACACTGAAGCTTTCTTT. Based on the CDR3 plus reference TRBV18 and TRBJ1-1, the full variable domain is NAGVMQNPRHLVRRRGQEARLRCSPMKGHSHVYWYRQLPEEGLKFMVYLQKENIIDESGMPKERFSAEFPKEGPSILRIQQVVRGDSAAYFCASSPWTGGMNTEAFFGQGTRLTVV.

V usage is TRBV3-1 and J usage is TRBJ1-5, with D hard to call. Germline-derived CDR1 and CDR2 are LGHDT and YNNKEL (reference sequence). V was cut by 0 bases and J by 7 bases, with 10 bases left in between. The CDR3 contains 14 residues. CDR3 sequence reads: CASSQDPKGQPQHF. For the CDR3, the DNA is TGTGCCAGCAGCCAAGATCCCAAGGGACAGCCCCAGCATTTT.

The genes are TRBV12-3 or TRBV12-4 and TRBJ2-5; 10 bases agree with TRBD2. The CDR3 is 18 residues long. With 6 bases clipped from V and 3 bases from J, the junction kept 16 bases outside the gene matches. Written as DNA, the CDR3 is TGTGCCAGCAGCCCTCCAGCGGGAGGGCCCTGGGGCGAAGAGACCCAGTACTTC. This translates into CASSPPAGGPWGEETQYF.

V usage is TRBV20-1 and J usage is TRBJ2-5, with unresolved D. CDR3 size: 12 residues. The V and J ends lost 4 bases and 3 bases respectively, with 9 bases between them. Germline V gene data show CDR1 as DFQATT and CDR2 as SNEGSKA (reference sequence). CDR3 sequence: CSAITTEETQYF. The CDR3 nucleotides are TGCAGTGCTATCACGACCGAAGAGACCCAGTACTTC.

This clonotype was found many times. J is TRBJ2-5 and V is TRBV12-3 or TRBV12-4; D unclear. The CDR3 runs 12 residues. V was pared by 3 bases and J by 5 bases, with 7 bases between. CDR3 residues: CASSFKPETQYF. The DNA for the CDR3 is TGTGCCAGCAGTTTCAAGCCTGAGACCCAGTACTTC.

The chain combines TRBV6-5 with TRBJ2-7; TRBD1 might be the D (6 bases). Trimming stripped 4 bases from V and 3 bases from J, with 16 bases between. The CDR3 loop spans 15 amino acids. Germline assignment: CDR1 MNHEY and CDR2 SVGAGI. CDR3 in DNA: TGTGCCAGCAGTTCGTTAGAGTCGGGACACTACGAGCAGTACTTC. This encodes CASSSLESGHYEQYF.

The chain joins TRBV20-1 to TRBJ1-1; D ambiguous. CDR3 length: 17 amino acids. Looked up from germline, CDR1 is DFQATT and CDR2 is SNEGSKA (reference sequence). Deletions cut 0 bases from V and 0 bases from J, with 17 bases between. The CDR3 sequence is CSARDPLVRDMNTEAFF. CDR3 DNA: TGCAGTGCTAGAGACCCACTTGTTAGGGATATGAACACTGAAGCTTTCTTT.

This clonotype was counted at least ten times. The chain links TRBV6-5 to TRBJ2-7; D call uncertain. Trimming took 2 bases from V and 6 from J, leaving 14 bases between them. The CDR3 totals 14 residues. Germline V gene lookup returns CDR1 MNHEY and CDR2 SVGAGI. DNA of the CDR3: TGTGCCAGCAGTTACCAGGTGGCCCACGGCGAGCAGTACTTC. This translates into CASSYQVAHGEQYF.

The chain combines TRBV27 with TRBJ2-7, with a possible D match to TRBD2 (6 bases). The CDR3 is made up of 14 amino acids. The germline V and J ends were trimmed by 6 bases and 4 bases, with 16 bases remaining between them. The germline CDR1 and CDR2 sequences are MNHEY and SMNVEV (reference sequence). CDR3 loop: CASSLQWSGYEQYF. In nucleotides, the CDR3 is TGTGCCAGCAGCCTACAGTGGAGCGGGTACGAGCAGTACTTC.

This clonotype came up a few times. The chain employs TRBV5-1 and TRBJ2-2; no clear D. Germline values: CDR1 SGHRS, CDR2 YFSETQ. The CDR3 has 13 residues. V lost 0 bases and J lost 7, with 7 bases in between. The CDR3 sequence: CASSLDMIGELFF. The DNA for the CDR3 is TGCGCCAGCAGCTTGGATATGATCGGGGAGCTGTTTTTT.

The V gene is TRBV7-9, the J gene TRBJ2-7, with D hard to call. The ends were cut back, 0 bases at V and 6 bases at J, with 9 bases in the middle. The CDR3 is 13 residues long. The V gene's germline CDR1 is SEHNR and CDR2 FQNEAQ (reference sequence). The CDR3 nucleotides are TGTGCCAGCAGCTTAGCGCTAACTGGCGAGCAGTACTTC. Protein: CASSLALTGEQYF.

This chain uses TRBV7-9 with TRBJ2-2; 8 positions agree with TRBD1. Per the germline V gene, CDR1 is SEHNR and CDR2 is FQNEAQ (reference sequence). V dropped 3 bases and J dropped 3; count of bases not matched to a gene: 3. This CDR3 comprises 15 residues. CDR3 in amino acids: CASSFRQGHTGELFF. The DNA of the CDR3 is TGTGCCAGCAGCTTCCGACAGGGGCACACCGGGGAGCTGTTTTTT.

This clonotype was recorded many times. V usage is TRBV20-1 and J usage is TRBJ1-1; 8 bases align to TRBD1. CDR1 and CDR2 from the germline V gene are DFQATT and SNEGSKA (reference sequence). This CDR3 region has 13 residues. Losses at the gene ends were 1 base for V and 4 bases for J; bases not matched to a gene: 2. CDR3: CSARATGGTEAFF. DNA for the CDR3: TGCAGTGCTAGAGCTACAGGGGGCACTGAAGCTTTCTTT.

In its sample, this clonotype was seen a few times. CDR3 DNA sequence: TGTGCCAGCAGTGGGACTAAATACTACAATGAGCAGTTCTTC. Translated: CASSGTKYYNEQFF. This chain uses TRBV25-1 with TRBJ2-1; D perhaps matches TRBD2 (6 bases). The germline CDR1 and CDR2 sequences are MGHDK and SYGVNS. The CDR3 has 14 residues. V was pared by 4 bases and J by 3 bases, with 10 bases between.

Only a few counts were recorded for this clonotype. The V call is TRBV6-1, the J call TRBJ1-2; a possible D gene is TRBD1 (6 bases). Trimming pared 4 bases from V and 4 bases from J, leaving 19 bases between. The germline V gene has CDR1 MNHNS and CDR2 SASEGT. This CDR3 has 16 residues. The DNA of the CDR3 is TGTGCCAGCAGTGCTTCTTACAGGGAAGTTGGCTATGGCTACACCTTC. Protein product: CASSASYREVGYGYTF.

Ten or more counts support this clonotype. In nucleotides, the CDR3 is TGTGCCAGCACCCCGGACAGGGGAGACTATGGCTACACCTTC. It specifies CASTPDRGDYGYTF. The V and J genes are TRBV7-8 and TRBJ1-2; 9 bases map to TRBD1. V gave up 7 bases and J gave up 3 bases; unmatched junction bases: 6. The CDR3 has 14 residues. Germline loops: CDR1 SGHVS, CDR2 FQNEAQ.

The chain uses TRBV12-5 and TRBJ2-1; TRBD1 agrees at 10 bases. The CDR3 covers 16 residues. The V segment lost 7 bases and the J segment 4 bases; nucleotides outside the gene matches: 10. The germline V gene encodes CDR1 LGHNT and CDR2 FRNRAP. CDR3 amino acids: CASVDRGQGRYNEQFF. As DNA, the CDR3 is TGTGCTAGTGTCGACAGGGGACAGGGGAGATACAATGAGCAGTTCTTC.

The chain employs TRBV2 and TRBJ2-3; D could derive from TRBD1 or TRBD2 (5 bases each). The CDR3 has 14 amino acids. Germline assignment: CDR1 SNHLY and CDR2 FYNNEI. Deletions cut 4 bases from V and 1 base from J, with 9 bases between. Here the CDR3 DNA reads TGTGCCAGCAGTGCTCTGGGGGGCACAGATACGCAGTATTTT. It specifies CASSALGGTDTQYF.

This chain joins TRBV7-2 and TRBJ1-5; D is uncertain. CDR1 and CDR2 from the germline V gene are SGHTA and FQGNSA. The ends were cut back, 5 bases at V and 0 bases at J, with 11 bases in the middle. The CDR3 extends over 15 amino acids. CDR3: CASSPSVHSNQPQHF. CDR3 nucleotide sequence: TGTGCCAGCAGCCCATCTGTCCATAGCAATCAGCCCCAGCATTTT.

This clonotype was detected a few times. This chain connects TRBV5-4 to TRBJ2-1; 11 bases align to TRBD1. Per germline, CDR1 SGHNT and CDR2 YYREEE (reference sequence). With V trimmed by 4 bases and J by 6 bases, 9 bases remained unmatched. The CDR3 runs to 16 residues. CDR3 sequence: CASSKPGQGVSNEQFF. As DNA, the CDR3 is TGTGCCAGCAGCAAGCCGGGACAGGGGGTATCCAATGAGCAGTTCTTC.

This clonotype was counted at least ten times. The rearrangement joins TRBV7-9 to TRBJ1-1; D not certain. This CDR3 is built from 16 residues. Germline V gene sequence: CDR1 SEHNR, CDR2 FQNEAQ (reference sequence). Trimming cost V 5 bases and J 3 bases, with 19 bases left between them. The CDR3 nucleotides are TGTGCCAGCAGCCCCCTTATAACACCGAGGGACACTGAAGCTTTCTTT. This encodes CASSPLITPRDTEAFF. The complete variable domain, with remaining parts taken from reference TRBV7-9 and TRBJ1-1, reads DTGVSQNPRHKITKRGQNVTFRCDPISEHNRLYWYRQTLGQGPEFLTYFQNEAQLEKSRLLSDRFSAERPKGSFSTLEIQRTEQGDSAMYLCASSPLITPRDTEAFFGQGTRLTVV.